The clone carrying this T cell receptor beta chain was detected only a few times. Its antigen is not identified. In the library, unique molecular identifiers were attached to individual cDNA molecules. Methods used by the authors: Samples held a median of around 100,000 TCRs, range about 20,000–690,600. TCRdb re-analysed the RACE reads in MiXCR, keeping a single row per CDR3 protein. The V and J calls reflect TCRdb's pipeline rather than the authors' work. The sample records 60,000 to 90,000 distinct CDR3 sequences, about 8.6% being singletons. The CDR3 has 18 amino acids. V lost 0 bases and J 0 bases, leaving 17 bases between the germline ends. Germline CDR1 is SGHVS and CDR2 is FQNEAQ. The source of the sample is a study of human T cells and chemical hapten exposure. In the study overall: Variability of per-sample TCR yields stemmed mainly from small differences in pooled library volume.

The time point is: healthy volunteer bleed at 6 weeks. The study extracted total RNA from unfractionated whole blood. Overall study findings and caveats: The number of TCRs over 1 in 1000 frequency stayed unchanged after DPC.

V is TRBV7-8 and J is TRBJ1-1, with D unresolved. The sample comprised whole blood. The sequence was collected from a female donor in good health. Some clones in this sample may be carry-over from other donors' samples. CDR3 in amino acids: CASSLASPVGVLNTEAFF. The DNA of the CDR3 is TGTGCCAGCAGCTTAGCTTCTCCGGTCGGTGTTCTGAACACTGAAGCTTTCTTT.